This T cell receptor beta chain was captured in a study of STAT5B mutations in CD4+ large granular lymphocyte leukemia. Study-level points and caveats: Patient CD4-sorted repertoires stayed more clonal than healthy ones after leukemic-clone removal.

This was a survey-level run. Clones were sequenced by immunoSEQ multiplex PCR, and TCRdb holds only the in-frame ones, with some missing. The sample has 31,000 or so clones, 65% to 80% seen once; the top ten hold roughly 2%. The CDR3 is 16 residues long. Germline CDR1 and CDR2: LGHNA and YSLEER. Trimming took off 0 bases at V and 8 bases at J, with 17 bases between the two ends. Turning to this clone: Antigen specificity is unknown.

The sample comprised CD4+ T cells from blood buffy coats. This receptor was obtained from a human donor in good health. J is TRBJ2-4 and V is TRBV4-3; unclear D gene. The CDR3 loop reads CASSQEGWGSTDIQYF. Here the CDR3 DNA reads TGCGCCAGCAGCCAAGAGGGCTGGGGAAGTACCGACATTCAGTACTTC.